Shown below are 27 T cell receptor beta chains from a single sample sequenced in a study of response to subunit inactivated influenza vaccine. TCRdb itself ran the RT-PCR reads through MiXCR, one entry per CDR3 protein. The table lists hundreds of thousands of distinct CDR3 sequences, 7.6% of them singletons. Sequenced here: PBMCs from blood, sampled less than 30 months after vaccination. The receptors were gathered from a man between 45 and 75 years old who received an inactivated influenza vaccine.

The rearrangement links TRBV7-2 to TRBJ2-1; 9 bases match TRBD1. The CDR3 spans 13 residues. CDR1 and CDR2 (germline): SGHTA, FQGNSA. V trimming: 5 bases; J trimming: 9 bases; junction bases outside the gene matches: 5. In DNA, the CDR3 is TGTGCCAGCAGCACGACAGGGGGGGGTGAGCAGTTCTTC. As protein: CASSTTGGGEQFF.

This clonotype was picked up a small number of times. This rearrangement joins TRBV3-1 to TRBJ2-5; the D gene is possibly TRBD1 (6 bases). Germline CDR1 reads LGHDT; CDR2 reads YNNKEL (reference sequence). The CDR3 spans 14 residues. With 1 base removed from V and 5 bases from J, the gap between germline ends came to 11 bases. The CDR3 coding sequence is TGTGCCAGCAGCCAAGCGGGGCAGGGGGAGACCCAGTACTTC. It is translated as CASSQAGQGETQYF.

The V and J genes are TRBV20-1 and TRBJ2-7; D tentatively fits TRBD1 or TRBD2 (7 bases each). The V end was cut by 5 bases, the J end by 7 bases, with 33 bases between. Germline V gene lookup returns CDR1 DFQATT and CDR2 SNEGSKA (reference sequence). The CDR3 runs 18 residues. The CDR3 coding sequence is TGCAGTGCTGTGCGGGACAGCTTCTTTGGACCCCTGGGGGGGGAGCAGTACTTC. This translates into CSAVRDSFFGPLGGEQYF.

Many counts were recorded for this clonotype. The rearrangement links TRBV7-8 to TRBJ2-2; 11 bases map to TRBD2. Germline assignment: CDR1 SGHVS and CDR2 FQNEAQ. The CDR3 runs 15 residues. V was clipped by 5 bases and J by 6 bases; unmatched bases: 5. The CDR3 DNA reads TGTGCCAGCAGCCTGGGGACTAGCGGATCCGGGGAGCTGTTTTTT. This sequence encodes CASSLGTSGSGELFF.

The chain has TRBV28 and TRBJ2-1; 9 nucleotides match TRBD1. The CDR3 sequence is 18 residues long. Germline CDR1 reads MDHEN; CDR2 reads SYDVKM. After removal of 3 bases from V and 2 bases from J, the junction contained 11 bases not matched to a gene. The CDR3 sequence is CASSLGTGILIAYNEQFF. The CDR3 region has the DNA TGTGCCAGCAGTTTGGGGACAGGGATCCTAATCGCCTACAATGAGCAGTTCTTC.

At least ten counts were recorded for this clonotype. The V call is TRBV28, the J call TRBJ2-7; the match to TRBD1 covers 8 bases. The CDR3 runs 12 residues. V shed 5 bases, J shed 3 bases, and the junction held 0 bases outside the gene matches. Germline CDR1 reads MDHEN; CDR2 reads SYDVKM. The CDR3, as DNA: TGTGCCAGCAGTACAGGGGGCTACGAGCAGTACTTC. This encodes CASSTGGYEQYF. The full variable domain, completed using reference TRBV28 and TRBJ2-7, is DVKVTQSSRYLVKRTGEKVFLECVQDMDHENMFWYRQDPGLGLRLIYFSYDVKMKEKGDIPEGYSVSREKKERFSLILESASTNQTSMYLCASSTGGYEQYFGPGTRLTVT.

This clonotype was counted a few times. V gene TRBV21-1 combines with J gene TRBJ2-2. TRBV21-1 is marked as a pseudogene. This CDR3 is built from 16 residues. In nucleotides, the CDR3 is TGTGCCAGCAGCACGAGAGACCGGCGGAACACCGGGGAGCTGTTTTTT. This gives the protein CASSTRDRRNTGELFF.

At least ten counts were recorded for this clonotype. The genes are TRBV15 and TRBJ2-3; a weak D match, TRBD2 (6 bases). CDR3 length equals 16 residues. Germline loops: CDR1 LNHNV, CDR2 YYDKDF (reference sequence). V was shortened by 3 bases and J by 2 bases, with 15 bases between the two germline ends. The CDR3 spells CATSSLRGRNTDTQYF. The CDR3 DNA reads TGTGCCACCAGCAGTTTGCGGGGCCGTAACACAGATACGCAGTATTTT.

This clonotype was detected only a few times. CDR3: CAIMREGLSGELFF. The CDR3 DNA is TGTGCCATCATGCGGGAGGGCCTATCCGGGGAGCTGTTTTTT. The chain links TRBV10-3 to TRBJ2-2, with TRBD2 identical over 9 bases. This CDR3 is built from 14 residues. Per germline, CDR1 ENHRY and CDR2 SYGVKD. Trimming at V came to 7 bases and at J to 6 bases, leaving 6 bases not matched to a gene.

In regard to this clonotype: A read error is possible here, since a much larger clone lies one base away. V usage is TRBV9 and J usage is TRBJ1-1; TRBD1 matches at 7 bases. The germline gives CDR1 SGDLS, CDR2 YYNGEE. The CDR3 runs 14 residues. CDR3 sequence: CACSVGTGTAEAFF. Here the CDR3 DNA reads TGTGCCTGCAGCGTTGGTACCGGGACAGCTGAAGCTTTCTTT.

This chain joins TRBV7-9 and TRBJ2-3; no reliable D call. V lost 2 bases and J lost 7, with 13 bases in between. The germline gives CDR1 SEHNR, CDR2 FQNEAQ (reference sequence). The CDR3 length is 14 residues. The CDR3 DNA reads TGTGCCAGCAGCTTACCTAACAGCCCCCATACGCAGTATTTT. It encodes CASSLPNSPHTQYF.

This clonotype was counted many times. The V gene is TRBV6-4, the J gene TRBJ2-1, with D uncertain. V was cut by 6 bases and J by 0 bases, with 12 bases left in between. Germline lookup yields CDR1 MRHNA and CDR2 SNTAGT. The CDR3 has 15 amino acids. CDR3 DNA: TGTGCCAGCAGCGCCCTATCTGGCTCCTACAATGAGCAGTTCTTC. Translation gives CASSALSGSYNEQFF.

The chain uses TRBV27 and TRBJ1-4, with TRBD1 as a possible D gene (5 bases). The germline V and J ends were trimmed by 3 bases and 7 bases, with 12 bases remaining between them. The germline V gene has CDR1 MNHEY and CDR2 SMNVEV (reference sequence). The CDR3 length is 14 residues. Here the CDR3 DNA reads TGTGCCAGCAGTTTCGGGGGATCGCCTGAAAAACTGTTTTTT. Amino acid sequence: CASSFGGSPEKLFF.

This clonotype has a handful of counts. This chain uses TRBV28 with TRBJ2-7, with 10 bases lining up with TRBD2. Unmatched junction bases numbered 14, after V lost 10 bases and J lost 5 bases. The CDR3 runs 15 residues. CDR1 is MDHEN, CDR2 SYDVKM, per germline. In DNA form, the CDR3 reads TGTGCCATCGGCGGGGCTAGCGGGAGTCAAGACGAGCAGTACTTC. It encodes CAIGGASGSQDEQYF.

This clonotype was counted many times. The chain is built from TRBV20-1 and TRBJ2-5; tentative D call: TRBD2 (6 bases). Trimming pared 8 bases from V and 2 bases from J, leaving 15 bases between. Germline CDR1 and CDR2: DFQATT and SNEGSKA (reference sequence). The CDR3 contains 13 residues. Written as DNA, the CDR3 is TGCAGTACCTTAGTCCGGGGGCAAGAGACCCAGTACTTC. Protein product: CSTLVRGQETQYF.

The CDR3 DNA follows: TGTGCCAGCAGCTTAAGGGAACTTTGGGCTTACAATGAGCAGTTCTTC. Protein: CASSLRELWAYNEQFF. The chain has TRBV7-3 and TRBJ2-1; no reliable D call. The CDR3 has 16 residues. Germline V lookup: CDR1 SGHTA, CDR2 FQGTGA. V gave up 1 base and J gave up 4 bases, with 14 bases separating them.

This rearrangement joins TRBV28 to TRBJ2-7; a possible D gene is TRBD1 (6 bases). The CDR3 extends over 15 amino acids. From germline, CDR1 is MDHEN and CDR2 SYDVKM. Trimming pared 1 base from V and 3 bases from J, leaving 13 bases between. The CDR3 DNA sequence: TGTGCCAGCAGTTTATTGGGACAAGAACTCTACGAGCAGTACTTC. As protein: CASSLLGQELYEQYF.

The V call is TRBV7-8, the J call TRBJ2-7, with TRBD2 matching over 8 bases. Germline V gene data show CDR1 as SGHVS and CDR2 as FQNEAQ. This CDR3 comprises 19 residues. J was trimmed by 1 base and V by 1 base; bases with no gene match: 15. The CDR3, as DNA: TGTGCCAGCAGCTTAGACGGACTAGCAGTCGTCCTACCTTCCTACGAGCAGTACTTC. Translating it yields CASSLDGLAVVLPSYEQYF.

This chain uses TRBV29-1 with TRBJ2-2; TRBD2 matches 7 bases. The V gene end was trimmed by 7 bases and the J gene end by 1 base; junction bases not matched to a gene: 6. Per the germline V gene, CDR1 is SQVTM and CDR2 is ANQGSEA. The CDR3 length is 14 residues. CDR3 sequence reads: CSAAVAGNTGELFF. The CDR3 DNA sequence: TGCAGCGCGGCGGTAGCGGGGAACACCGGGGAGCTGTTTTTT.

This clonotype was observed a handful of times. J is TRBJ2-3 and V is TRBV7-2, with D perhaps TRBD1 (8 bases). The germline gives CDR1 SGHTA, CDR2 FQGNSA. The V end was cut by 6 bases, the J end by 12 bases, with 16 bases between. CDR3 length equals 12 residues. CDR3 protein: CASSPGGGGQYF. The CDR3 DNA reads as TGTGCCAGCAGTCCAGGGGGCGGGGGCCAGTATTTT.

This clonotype was counted a single time. This CDR3 is missing its conserved last phenylalanine or tryptophan, likely due to a read error. Here the CDR3 reads CATSDSTGEQYL. The CDR3 bases are TGTGCCACCAGTGACTCGACTGGAGAGCAGTACCTC. The chain uses TRBV24-1 and TRBJ2-7; no reliable D call. Trimming shortened V by 4 bases and J by 7 bases, and 10 bases separated the two germline ends. This CDR3 has 12 amino acids. The germline V gene encodes CDR1 KGHDR and CDR2 SFDVKD.

In its sample, this clonotype was seen a few times. This chain joins TRBV4-3 and TRBJ2-5; D is unclear. Germline V gene data show CDR1 as LGHNA and CDR2 as YSLEER. Trimming pared 1 base from V and 4 bases from J, leaving 7 bases between. The CDR3 runs to 13 residues. The CDR3 reads CASSQGQRETQYF. Written as DNA, the CDR3 is TGCGCCAGCAGCCAAGGGCAGAGAGAGACCCAGTACTTC.

V and J are TRBV14 and TRBJ2-5, with a tentative D call TRBD1 (5 bases). Trimming left V 1 base short and J 4 bases short, with 13 bases between. Per the germline V gene, CDR1 is SGHDN and CDR2 is FVKESK. The CDR3 loop spans 15 amino acids. The CDR3 nucleotides read TGTGCCAGCAGCCAAGTAACTTCCAGGGTAGAGACCCAGTACTTC. It encodes CASSQVTSRVETQYF.

The chain is built from TRBV7-3 and TRBJ2-7; 8 bases agree with TRBD2. There are 13 residues in the CDR3. The germline V gene has CDR1 SGHTA and CDR2 FQGTGA. V trimming: 3 bases; J trimming: 11 bases; junction bases outside the gene matches: 9. CDR3 amino acids: CASSFGREREKYF. CDR3 coding DNA: TGTGCCAGCAGCTTTGGGAGGGAGCGGGAGAAGTACTTC.

This clonotype was detected many times. The genes are TRBV20-1 and TRBJ2-5; perhaps TRBD1 as D (6 bases). The V gene's germline CDR1 is DFQATT and CDR2 SNEGSKA (reference sequence). The CDR3 totals 13 residues. Trimming removed 1 base at V and 4 bases at J, with 10 bases between. The CDR3 loop is CSARVDSRETQYF. CDR3 sequence (DNA): TGCAGTGCTAGAGTGGACAGTCGAGAGACCCAGTACTTC.

This chain connects TRBV30 to TRBJ1-3; the D is unclear. The CDR3 is 12 amino acids. The germline gives CDR1 GTSNPN, CDR2 SVGIG (reference sequence). V was cut by 1 base and J by 4 bases, with 5 bases left in between. The CDR3 region is CAWSEGGNTIYF. The CDR3 nucleotides read TGTGCCTGGAGTGAGGGAGGAAACACCATATATTTT.

Many counts were recorded for this clonotype. V usage is TRBV30 and J usage is TRBJ1-1, with D perhaps matching TRBD1 (5 bases). V was trimmed by 4 bases and J by 4 bases, leaving 10 bases between them. The CDR3 totals 12 residues. Germline lookup yields CDR1 GTSNPN and CDR2 SVGIG (reference sequence). CDR3: CAWTGWGTEAFF. The CDR3 region has the DNA TGTGCCTGGACAGGGTGGGGCACTGAAGCTTTCTTT.